This T cell receptor beta chain derives from a study of breast tumors, draining lymph nodes, adjacent tissues. Points from the study as a whole: The lymph node origin of tumor T cells was framed as consistent with a hypothesis, not demonstrated. Most tumor T cells seemingly derive from lymph node, then expand in tumor.

Axillary draining lymph nodes of breast cancer patients supplied the node samples. This clonotype was counted at least ten times. Its antigen is not identified. MiXCR was run by TCRdb on the multiplex PCR reads, yielding one entry per CDR3 protein. Of around 120,000 distinct CDR3 sequences in the sample, just under 20% were seen once. Sequencing was done on a sample of axillary lymph node tissue. The receptor was isolated from a female donor with breast cancer. Some clones in this sample may be carry-over from other donors' samples.

CDR3 sequence reads: CASSQGVGTENTGELFF. The CDR3 nucleotides read TGTGCCAGCAGCCAAGGGGTCGGGACAGAAAACACCGGGGAGCTGTTTTTT. The chain is built from TRBV4-2 and TRBJ2-2; 7 bases map to TRBD1. This CDR3 region has 17 residues. V lost 1 base and J lost 2; bases outside the gene matches: 7. CDR1 LGHNA and CDR2 YNFKEQ come from the germline V gene.